This T cell receptor (beta chain) was identified during a study of T cell responses to AZD1222 COVID-19 vaccine. Regarding the study as a whole: The donors showed a predominance of white British ancestry and of females, with possible underestimation of clonal diversity. Receipt of two AZD1222 doses was followed by a rise in Spike-specific TCR breadth and depth.

On this clone itself: Its target is not known.

Assay used: immunoSEQ multiplex PCR; TCRdb lists only in-frame clones, some missing. The sample holds approximately 100,000 clones, 90% seen once. Trimming cost V 6 bases and J 7 bases; bases outside gene matches: 10. Germline CDR1 reads MDHEN; CDR2 reads SYDVKM. CDR3 length: 15 amino acids. Specimen: peripheral blood, collected 28 days after the second AZD1222 dose. V is TRBV28 and J is TRBJ2-1, with 9 bases lining up with TRBD1. The source is an adult who received the AZD1222 COVID-19 vaccine. CDR3 DNA sequence: TGTGCCAGCAGCCCGCGGGACAGGGTGGGGAATGAGCAGTTCTTC. As protein: CASSPRDRVGNEQFF.